A selection of T cell receptor beta chains follows, all from one sample in a study of identical twins. A single record per CDR3 protein comes from TCRdb applying MiXCR to the 5' RACE reads. Among some 250,000 distinct CDR3 sequences listed, roughly 13% were seen once. These data are also associated with another study on yellow fever vaccine responses in identical twins.

The sample taken for sequencing was memory (CD45RO+) T cells sorted from blood. The receptors here all came from a woman aged 18-29 years in good health. Both conserved end residues are part of each CDR3. The order of the fields is J gene, V gene, D gene, clone size, CDR3 protein, CDR3 DNA. A D gene is named only where the DNA matches it firmly. Size is stated for part of the rows, as once, few or many counts, or as a class when the clone is expanded.

>TRBJ2-7|TRBV10-3|TRBD1|many
CAISDKDRGYEQYF
TGTGCCATCAGTGACAAGGACAGGGGGTACGAGCAGTACTTC
>TRBJ2-5|TRBV28|TRBD1|-
CASTLRTGSVETQYF
TGTGCCAGCACCTTAAGGACAGGGTCGGTTGAGACCCAGTACTTC
>TRBJ2-7|TRBV5-1|-|few
CASRMKEGSSYEQYF
TGCGCCAGCAGAATGAAGGAAGGCAGCTCCTACGAGCAGTACTTC
>TRBJ2-1|TRBV7-8|TRBD2|-
CASSPRAGGSYNEQFF
TGTGCCAGCAGCCCTAGAGCGGGGGGCAGCTACAATGAGCAGTTCTTC
>TRBJ2-3|TRBV5-1|-|-
CASSLAGSDTDTQYF
TGCGCCAGCAGCTTGGCGGGGTCGGACACAGATACGCAGTATTTT
>TRBJ2-5|TRBV20-1|TRBD1|few
CSAARRDRGRETQYF
TGCAGTGCTGCAAGACGGGACAGGGGGCGAGAGACCCAGTACTTC
>TRBJ1-1|TRBV3-1|-|-
CASSQASSSQPVF
TGTGCCAGCAGCCAAGCATCTTCGTCCCAGCCGGTCTTT
>TRBJ2-7|TRBV7-6|-|-
CASSFTDSTLSYEQYF
TGTGCCAGCAGCTTTACCGACAGCACCCTCTCCTACGAGCAGTACTTC
>TRBJ2-1|TRBV11-2|TRBD2|few
CASSSPPGLAGGGNEQFF
TGTGCCAGCAGCTCACCTCCGGGACTAGCGGGAGGAGGGAATGAGCAGTTCTTC
>TRBJ1-4|TRBV18|-|-
CASSPRLIETGNEKLFF
TGTGCCAGCTCACCCCGACTTATCGAGACGGGAAATGAAAAACTGTTTTTT
>TRBJ2-2|TRBV5-1|-|few
CASSAVLDSGELFF
TGCGCCAGCAGCGCGGTACTAGATTCCGGGGAGCTGTTTTTT
>TRBJ1-2|TRBV5-1|TRBD1|few
CASSLDGQGGGLHYGYTF
TGCGCCAGCAGCTTGGACGGACAGGGTGGAGGGTTACACTATGGCTACACCTTC
>TRBJ2-2|TRBV5-1|-|-
CASSSQVNTGELFF
TGCGCCAGCAGCTCCCAAGTAAACACCGGGGAGCTGTTTTTT
>TRBJ2-5|TRBV10-1|-|once
CASSEGAEETQYF
TGCGCCAGCAGTGAAGGGGCGGAAGAGACCCAGTACTTC
>TRBJ1-1|TRBV7-2|-|-
CASSLDVRTEAFF
TGTGCCAGCAGCTTAGACGTGCGAACTGAAGCTTTCTTT
>TRBJ1-4|TRBV27|TRBD1|-
CASSSLGTANEKLFF
TGTGCCAGCAGTTCCCTCGGGACAGCTAATGAAAAACTGTTTTTT
>TRBJ2-5|TRBV4-2|TRBD1|-
CASSQETGRETQYF
TGTGCCAGCAGCCAAGAGACAGGGCGAGAGACCCAGTACTTC
>TRBJ2-2|TRBV7-2|TRBD2|many
CASSPGSGGQYTGELFF
TGTGCCAGCAGCCCAGGAAGCGGGGGCCAATACACCGGGGAGCTGTTTTTT
>TRBJ1-5|TRBV4-3|-|-
CASSQDPGPSNQPQHF
TGCGCCAGCAGCCAAGATCCAGGGCCTAGCAATCAGCCCCAGCATTTT
>TRBJ2-1|TRBV6-1|TRBD1|-
CASNPDRGNEQFF
TGTGCCAGCAACCCGGACAGGGGTAATGAGCAGTTCTTC
>TRBJ2-3|TRBV13|-|few
CASSTRARDTDTQYF
TGTGCCAGCAGCACTAGGGCCAGAGACACAGATACGCAGTATTTT
>TRBJ1-5|TRBV4-2|TRBD1|-
CASSQTGGYQPQHF
TGTGCCAGCAGCCAGACAGGGGGCTATCAGCCCCAGCATTTT
>TRBJ2-1|TRBV18|-|-
CASSLREGDEQFF
TGTGCCAGCTCACTACGGGAAGGCGATGAGCAGTTCTTC
>TRBJ2-3|TRBV10-3|TRBD1|-
CAIGGSGGADTQYF
TGTGCCATCGGGGGGTCAGGGGGCGCCGATACGCAGTATTTT
>TRBJ2-1|TRBV7-2|-|few
CASSRLDVNEQFF
TGTGCCAGCAGCCGCCTGGACGTAAATGAGCAGTTCTTC
>TRBJ2-7|TRBV29-1|-|-
CSVLRGTAGFEQYF
TGCAGCGTTCTCAGGGGCACTGCGGGCTTCGAGCAGTACTTC
>TRBJ2-1|TRBV29-1|TRBD1|few
CSVDNGQGVNNEQFF
TGCAGCGTTGATAACGGACAGGGGGTGAACAATGAGCAGTTCTTC
>TRBJ2-3|TRBV5-1|-|few
CASSLDREGDTQYF
TGCGCCAGCAGCTTAGACAGGGAGGGGGATACGCAGTATTTT